The 3 T cell receptor beta chains below all came from one sample that was sequenced in a study of graft-versus-host responses after intestinal transplantation. The data were produced by immunoSEQ multiplex PCR, yet TCRdb's version contains in-frame clones alone and is incomplete. The data contain about 51,000 clones, 80% to 90% of them singletons. Which antigens these TCRs recognize remains unknown. This specimen was unstimulated CD4+ T cells sorted from spleen or lymph node cells, taken before transplant. The source is a human donor who was the organ donor for an intestinal transplant.

The rearrangement joins TRBV7-3 to TRBJ2-3; D is unclear. The length of the CDR3 is 15 residues. V gave up 0 bases and J gave up 0 bases, with 7 bases separating them. Germline lookup yields CDR1 SGHTA and CDR2 FQGTGA. CDR3 DNA: TGTGCCAGCAGCTTAACGTCAGGTAGCACAGATACGCAGTATTTT. Translation: CASSLTSGSTDTQYF. The whole variable domain, filled in from reference TRBV7-3 and TRBJ2-3, reads GAGVSQTPSNKVTEKGKYVELRCDPISGHTALYWYRQSLGQGPEFLIYFQGTGAADDSGLPNDRFFAVRPEGSVSTLKIQRTERGDSAVYLCASSLTSGSTDTQYFGPGTRLTVL.

V gene TRBV4-2 combines with J gene TRBJ2-3, with TRBD2 matching 7 bases. The V gene's germline CDR1 is LGHNA and CDR2 YNFKEQ. The V segment lost 4 bases and the J segment 0 bases; nucleotides outside the gene matches: 13. The CDR3 spans 18 residues. CDR3 residues: CASSPTALAVVSTDTQYF. As DNA, the CDR3 is TGTGCCAGCAGCCCCACCGCTCTAGCGGTTGTTAGCACAGATACGCAGTATTTT.

The chain couples TRBV6-1 to TRBJ2-1, with D possibly matching TRBD2 (6 bases). The V gene lost 3 bases and the J gene lost 3 bases, with 12 bases spanning the gap. The V gene's germline CDR1 is MNHNS and CDR2 SASEGT. The CDR3 runs to 15 residues. CDR3 residues: CASSEMGGNYNEQFF. In nucleotides, the CDR3 is TGTGCCAGCAGTGAGATGGGGGGAAACTACAATGAGCAGTTCTTC.